This TCR beta chain appears in the sequencing data of a study of prognosis after radiotherapy for stage I lung cancer. Overall study context: Those with stage I non-small cell lung cancer who took part were enrolled between April 2018 and January 2019.

Trimming stripped 3 bases from V and 7 bases from J, with 10 bases between. The CDR3 consists of 13 residues. Germline V gene data show CDR1 as LNHNV and CDR2 as YYDKDF (reference sequence). Multiplex PCR in two rounds served to amplify TCR beta CDR3 from genomic DNA. Primers specific to each TRBV and TRBJ gene were used in first-round PCR. TCRdb reprocessed the multiplex PCR reads with MiXCR, giving one entry per CDR3 protein. The repertoire consists of about 20,000 distinct CDR3 sequences, with approximately 40% occurring once and the leading ten covering roughly 60%. This clonotype was detected ten times or more.

The chain carries TRBV15 and TRBJ1-5; D gene ambiguous. Here the sequenced sample was PBMCs, taken before or after stereotactic body radiation therapy (not recorded which). The clonotype comes from a donor over 45 with non-small cell lung cancer. CDR3 region: CATSSLPGQPQHF. DNA for the CDR3: TGTGCCACCAGCAGCCTCCCAGGACAGCCCCAGCATTTT.